This T cell receptor (beta chain) was captured in a study of T cells after yellow fever vaccination. The study, taken as a whole, reports: Repertoires obtained by FACS sorting could include abundant clonotypes that entered as contaminants from the bulk population. Boosting was followed by the reappearance of most primary-vaccination clones (less than 98% CD4, about 90% CD8). Though weaker, the secondary response peaked faster, on day 5 versus 15.

V lost 3 bases to trimming and J lost 2 bases, with 17 bases between them. The CDR3 is 16 amino acids. Looked up from germline, CDR1 is SGHTA and CDR2 is FQGNSA. The authors made TCR cDNA by 5'RACE template switching, adding a universal primer site and UMIs. Each CDR3 protein gets one entry after TCRdb re-called the 5' RACE reads with MiXCR. Seen here are approximately 260,000 distinct CDR3 sequences, under 15% observed once, and the top ten hold around 0.49%. This clonotype has a handful of counts. Antigen: not known. Sequenced material: CD4+ T cells sorted from PBMCs, taken 45 days after the yellow fever booster vaccination. The chain employs TRBV7-2 and TRBJ2-7; D may match TRBD1 or TRBD2 (5 bases each). This sequence was found in a man aged 25 to 40 who received the YFV17D yellow fever vaccine. DNA for the CDR3: TGTGCCAGCAGCTTGGGGAGCAGGGACGGAGCCTACGAGCAGTACTTC. This sequence encodes CASSLGSRDGAYEQYF.